One sample yielded the 30 T cell receptor beta chains listed below, sequenced in a study of siplizumab effects on memory and regulatory T cells. TCRdb's copy holds only in-frame clones and misses some; the assay was immunoSEQ multiplex PCR. Here the sample spans about 50,000 clones, roughly 92% being singletons. The sequencing sample was made of CD8+ T cells sorted from blood. The receptor source for this set is a human donor in good health.

The rearrangement uses TRBV19 and TRBJ1-1; D gene uncertain. Trimming shortened V by 3 bases and J by 2 bases, and 13 bases separated the two germline ends. The CDR3 has 15 amino acids. CDR1 is LNHDA, CDR2 SQIVND, per germline (reference sequence). In nucleotides, the CDR3 is TGTGCCAGTAGTATCGCCTTGGCGGGTAACACTGAAGCTTTCTTT. Residues: CASSIALAGNTEAFF.

The V and J genes are TRBV7-8 and TRBJ1-2, with 9 positions matching TRBD1. Germline V lookup: CDR1 SGHVS, CDR2 FQNEAQ. Unmatched junction bases numbered 4, after V lost 1 base and J lost 4 bases. CDR3 size: 15 residues. CDR3 DNA: TGTGCCAGCAGCTTAGGGACAGGGGCGGTCTATGGCTACACCTTC. Translating gives CASSLGTGAVYGYTF.

This clone is a singleton in its sample. V and J are TRBV27 and TRBJ2-2, with 9 bases matching TRBD2. V gave up 5 bases and J gave up 4 bases; unmatched junction bases: 8. The CDR3 runs to 16 residues. Germline V gene data show CDR1 as MNHEY and CDR2 as SMNVEV (reference sequence). CDR3 coding DNA: TGTGCCAGCAGTCTATTAGCGGGAGCCGGCACCGGGGAGCTGTTTTTT. This codes for CASSLLAGAGTGELFF.

V and J are TRBV5-1 and TRBJ2-7; 12 bases line up with TRBD2. This CDR3 region has 16 residues. V shed 2 bases, J shed 2 bases, and the junction held 5 bases outside the gene matches. Germline V gene data show CDR1 as SGHRS and CDR2 as YFSETQ. The CDR3 nucleotides are TGCGCCAGCAGCTTCACTGGACTAGCGGGGACCTACGAGCAGTACTTC. Protein product: CASSFTGLAGTYEQYF.

This clone showed up just a few times. The rearrangement joins TRBV4-1 to TRBJ2-1; 8 positions match TRBD1. Germline trimming cut 6 bases from V and 7 bases from J; bases unmatched to any gene: 8. The CDR3 has 14 amino acids. Germline V gives CDR1 MGHRA, CDR2 YSYEKL. CDR3 sequence: CASSHDRGLNEQFF. DNA for the CDR3: TGCGCCAGCAGTCACGACAGGGGATTGAATGAGCAGTTCTTC.

The V and J genes are TRBV4-2 and TRBJ1-5, with D possibly matching TRBD1 (5 bases). There are 15 residues in the CDR3. The germline gives CDR1 LGHNA, CDR2 YNFKEQ. Trimming cost V 0 bases and J 5 bases, with 11 bases left between them. CDR3 sequence (DNA): TGTGCCAGCAGCCAAGATAAAGGCAGGGATCAGCCCCAGCATTTT. This codes for CASSQDKGRDQPQHF.

In this sample, this clone is medium-sized. This same CDR3 is encoded by further DNA sequences in the sample. The rearrangement links TRBV9 to TRBJ2-7; D is perhaps TRBD2 (5 bases). Trimming left V 2 bases short and J 0 bases short, with 12 bases between. This CDR3 region has 15 residues. CDR1 is SGDLS and CDR2 is YYNGEE in the germline V gene. The CDR3 protein is CASSVESGSSYEQYF. The CDR3 region has the DNA TGTGCCAGCAGCGTCGAGAGCGGCAGCTCCTACGAGCAGTACTTC.

V and J are TRBV4-1 and TRBJ2-7; D is perhaps TRBD1 (5 bases). CDR1 is MGHRA and CDR2 is YSYEKL in the germline V gene. The germline V and J ends were trimmed by 0 bases and 2 bases, with 17 bases remaining between them. CDR3 length: 17 residues. CDR3 protein: CASSQEGPIGDTYEQYF. The CDR3 DNA reads as TGCGCCAGCAGCCAAGAAGGGCCCATAGGGGATACCTACGAGCAGTACTTC.

The chain uses TRBV6-5 and TRBJ1-5; tentative D call: TRBD1 (6 bases). Germline V gene sequence: CDR1 MNHEY, CDR2 SVGAGI. Between the trimmed V and J ends, which lost 8 bases and 5 bases, there was a span of 16 bases. CDR3 length: 14 residues. The CDR3 DNA is TGTGCCAGCCCGTGCCGAGGGGGTTATCAGCCCCAGCATTTT. Protein sequence: CASPCRGGYQPQHF.

For the CDR3, the DNA is TGTGCCAGTAGTATCCACAGGGGTTCCTACGAGCAGTACTTC. It specifies CASSIHRGSYEQYF. This chain uses TRBV19 with TRBJ2-7, with 7 bases aligning to TRBD1. The germline V gene encodes CDR1 LNHDA and CDR2 SQIVND (reference sequence). The CDR3 consists of 14 residues. Trimming at V came to 3 bases and at J to 1 base, leaving 3 bases not matched to a gene.

V is TRBV7-2 and J is TRBJ2-7; D is ambiguous. Germline CDR1 SGHTA, CDR2 FQGNSA. V was cut by 5 bases and J by 3 bases, with 5 bases left in between. The CDR3 contains 11 residues. The CDR3 DNA sequence: TGTGCCAGCAGCCCCCACTACGAGCAGTACTTC. As protein: CASSPHYEQYF.

The rearrangement links TRBV27 to TRBJ2-4, with D perhaps TRBD2 (5 bases). The germline V gene has CDR1 MNHEY and CDR2 SMNVEV (reference sequence). Trimming took off 1 base at V and 0 bases at J, with 13 bases between the two ends. The CDR3 length is 17 residues. CDR3 residues: CASSLYSGGLAKNIQYF. The CDR3, as DNA: TGTGCCAGCAGTTTATACAGCGGTGGGCTAGCCAAAAACATTCAGTACTTC.

The rearrangement joins TRBV27 to TRBJ2-2; TRBD2 matches at 10 bases. This CDR3 contains 14 residues. Germline CDR1 reads MNHEY; CDR2 reads SMNVEV (reference sequence). With V trimmed by 5 bases and J by 8 bases, 5 bases remained unmatched. CDR3 residues: CASSEREGRGELFF. The CDR3 bases are TGTGCCAGCAGTGAGCGGGAGGGCCGAGGGGAGCTGTTTTTT.

This chain joins TRBV27 and TRBJ2-7; D not resolved. Looked up from germline, CDR1 is MNHEY and CDR2 is SMNVEV (reference sequence). The CDR3 extends over 13 amino acids. V was cut by 9 bases and J by 1 base, with 13 bases left in between. CDR3 in DNA: TGTGCCAGTGGAGTGGGCACTTCCTACGAGCAGTACTTC. It is translated as CASGVGTSYEQYF.

The chain recombines TRBV19 with TRBJ2-1, with a possible D match to TRBD2 (5 bases). Deletions cut 4 bases from V and 1 base from J, with 11 bases between. CDR3 length: 15 amino acids. CDR1 is LNHDA and CDR2 is SQIVND in the germline V gene (reference sequence). The CDR3 region is CASSTSGGSYNEQFF. In DNA, the CDR3 is TGTGCCAGTAGTACCAGCGGAGGATCCTACAATGAGCAGTTCTTC.

The chain has TRBV27 and TRBJ2-7, with a weak D call TRBD1 (6 bases). Trimming pared 1 base from V and 4 bases from J, leaving 11 bases between. CDR3 size: 14 residues. Germline V gene data show CDR1 as MNHEY and CDR2 as SMNVEV (reference sequence). The CDR3 is CASSLLKTGYEQYF. The DNA of the CDR3 is TGTGCCAGCAGTTTATTAAAAACAGGGTACGAGCAGTACTTC.

The chain uses TRBV10-3 and TRBJ2-3, with 9 bases lining up with TRBD1. V lost 4 bases to trimming and J lost 2 bases; unmatched junction nucleotides: 13. CDR3 length equals 18 residues. Germline V lookup: CDR1 ENHRY, CDR2 SYGVKD. In DNA form, the CDR3 reads TGTGCCATCAGTGGCAAAAACTGGGACAGGGAAGACACAGATACGCAGTATTTT. It is translated as CAISGKNWDREDTDTQYF.

The rearrangement joins TRBV5-4 to TRBJ2-5; TRBD1 aligns across 7 bases. J gave up 4 bases and V 4 bases, and 7 bases lay outside the gene matches. Germline V gene lookup returns CDR1 SGHNT and CDR2 YYREEE (reference sequence). This CDR3 has 14 amino acids. DNA of the CDR3: TGTGCCAGCAGCCTAGACAGGGCAGGAGAGACCCAGTACTTC. Translation gives CASSLDRAGETQYF.

The V gene is TRBV11-2, the J gene TRBJ2-1, with D perhaps TRBD2 (6 bases). The CDR3 has 15 residues. CDR1 is SGHAT, CDR2 FQNNGV, per germline. The ends were cut back, 5 bases at V and 6 bases at J, with 17 bases in the middle. The DNA for the CDR3 is TGTGCCAGCAGCCACCTGGTAGGAGGGCTCAATGAGCAGTTCTTC. This translates into CASSHLVGGLNEQFF.

This chain uses TRBV19 with TRBJ1-5, with D perhaps matching TRBD1 (6 bases). The CDR3 totals 14 residues. Trimming removed 4 bases at V and 2 bases at J, with 9 bases between. The germline V gene has CDR1 LNHDA and CDR2 SQIVND (reference sequence). Here the CDR3 reads CASSRDNRNQPQHF. The CDR3 DNA is TGTGCCAGTAGTAGGGACAACCGCAATCAGCCCCAGCATTTT.

This chain connects TRBV28 to TRBJ2-2; D tentatively fits TRBD1 or TRBD2 (6 bases each). This CDR3 spans 12 amino acids. Trimming took off 11 bases at V and 11 bases at J, with 18 bases between the two ends. Looked up from germline, CDR1 is MDHEN and CDR2 is SYDVKM. CDR3: CAGGGWGLELFF. As DNA, the CDR3 is TGTGCCGGGGGAGGCTGGGGGCTTGAGCTGTTTTTT.

The chain couples TRBV4-1 to TRBJ1-5; D unresolved. V lost 3 bases to trimming and J lost 2 bases, with 11 bases between them. This CDR3 contains 15 residues. The germline gives CDR1 MGHRA, CDR2 YSYEKL. The chain's CDR3 is CASSQGSLGNQPQHF. The CDR3 nucleotides read TGCGCCAGCAGCCAGGGTTCGTTGGGCAATCAGCCCCAGCATTTT.

The V gene is TRBV10-3, the J gene TRBJ2-1; maybe TRBD2 (5 bases). V was pared by 4 bases and J by 3 bases, with 7 bases between. CDR1 is ENHRY, CDR2 SYGVKD, per germline. This CDR3 has 13 residues. The CDR3 bases are TGTGCCATCAGTGTTGACTACTACAATGAGCAGTTCTTC. Residues: CAISVDYYNEQFF.

The V gene is TRBV30, the J gene TRBJ1-1; tentative D call: TRBD1 (5 bases). The germline gives CDR1 GTSNPN, CDR2 SVGIG (reference sequence). Trimming pared 3 bases from V and 5 bases from J, leaving 16 bases between. This CDR3 comprises 14 residues. DNA of the CDR3: TGTGCCTGGAGGGATAGCAGGGCATCTACTGAAGCTTTCTTT. Its protein is CAWRDSRASTEAFF.

This chain connects TRBV7-5 to TRBJ2-6. TRBV7-5 is flagged as a pseudogene. The CDR3 has 18 residues. The CDR3 spells CVRSLFIWVCSGANVLTF. CDR3 in DNA: TGTGTCAGAAGCTTATTTATCTGGGTTTGCTCTGGGGCCAACGTCCTGACTTTC.

The genes are TRBV6-1 and TRBJ2-5; D perhaps matches TRBD2 (6 bases). This CDR3 comprises 12 residues. V was cut by 7 bases and J by 5 bases, with 11 bases left in between. Germline values: CDR1 MNHNS, CDR2 SASEGT. CDR3 nucleotide sequence: TGTGCCAGCAAGGAGGGGACGGAGACCCAGTACTTC. It encodes CASKEGTETQYF.

This chain uses TRBV27 with TRBJ2-1; 14 nucleotides agree with TRBD2. V shed 5 bases, J shed 0 bases, and the junction held 3 bases outside the gene matches. Germline V lookup: CDR1 MNHEY, CDR2 SMNVEV (reference sequence). The CDR3 covers 17 residues. CDR3 region: CASSRLAGGSSYNEQFF. CDR3 nucleotide sequence: TGTGCCAGCAGTCGACTAGCGGGAGGGAGCTCCTACAATGAGCAGTTCTTC.

This chain uses TRBV2 with TRBJ1-5, with 8 bases lining up with TRBD1. The CDR3 is 14 residues long. Germline lookup yields CDR1 SNHLY and CDR2 FYNNEI. The ends lost 8 bases at V and 7 bases at J; junction bases unmatched: 10. The CDR3 DNA sequence: TGTGCCAGCGTGGACAGGGATGGGTACCAGCCCCAGCATTTT. Its translation is CASVDRDGYQPQHF.

The V gene is TRBV29-1, the J gene TRBJ2-7; TRBD1 or TRBD2 may be the D gene (5 bases each). Between the trimmed V and J ends, which lost 7 bases and 4 bases, there was a span of 29 bases. The germline V gene encodes CDR1 SQVTM and CDR2 ANQGSEA. The CDR3 totals 17 residues. CDR3 nucleotide sequence: TGCAGCGCCCTATGGACTTTATTAAAAGAGGACAATTACGAGCAGTACTTC. This sequence encodes CSALWTLLKEDNYEQYF.

The chain recombines TRBV14 with TRBJ2-1; tentative D call: TRBD2 (6 bases). The CDR3 is 13 residues long. V was cut by 0 bases and J by 6 bases, with 6 bases left in between. The germline V gene encodes CDR1 SGHDN and CDR2 FVKESK. CDR3 region: CASSQERGNEQFF. As DNA, the CDR3 is TGTGCCAGCAGCCAAGAGCGGGGCAATGAGCAGTTCTTC.